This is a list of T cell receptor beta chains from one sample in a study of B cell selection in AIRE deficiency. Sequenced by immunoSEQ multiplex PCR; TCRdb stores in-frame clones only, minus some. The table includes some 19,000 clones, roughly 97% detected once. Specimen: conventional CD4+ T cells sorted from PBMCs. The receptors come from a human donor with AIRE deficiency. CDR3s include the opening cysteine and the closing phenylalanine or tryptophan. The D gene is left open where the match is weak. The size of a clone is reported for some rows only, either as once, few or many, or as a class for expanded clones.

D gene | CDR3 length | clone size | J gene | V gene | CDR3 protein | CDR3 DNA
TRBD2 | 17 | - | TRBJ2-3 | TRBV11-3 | CASSLTGLAGGTDTQYF | TGTGCCAGCAGCTTAACGGGACTAGCGGGGGGAACAGATACGCAGTATTTT
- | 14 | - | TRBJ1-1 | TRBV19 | CASSLSERGTEAFF | TGTGCCAGTAGTCTTAGTGAAAGGGGCACTGAAGCTTTCTTT
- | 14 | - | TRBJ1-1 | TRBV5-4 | CASSLQGSITEAFF | TGTGCCAGCAGCCTCCAGGGCTCTATCACTGAAGCTTTCTTT
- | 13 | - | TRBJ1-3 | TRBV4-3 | CASSQDRGNTIYF | TGCGCCAGCAGCCAAGATCGTGGAAACACCATATATTTT
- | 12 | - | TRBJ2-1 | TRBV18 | CASSPIDGHPFF | TGTGCCAGCTCACCGATCGACGGACACCCCTTCTTC
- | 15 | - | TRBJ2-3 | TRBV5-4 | CASRPDPPGEDTQYF | TGTGCCAGCAGACCGGACCCTCCCGGGGAGGATACGCAGTATTTT
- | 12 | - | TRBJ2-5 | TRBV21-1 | CASGLERETQYF | TGTGCCAGCGGACTAGAGAGAGAGACCCAGTACTTC
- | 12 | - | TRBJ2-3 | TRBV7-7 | CASSLITDTQYF | TGTGCTAGCAGCTTAATCACAGATACGCAGTATTTT
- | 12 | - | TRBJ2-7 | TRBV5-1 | CASSDTGSKQYF | TGCGCCAGCAGCGACACAGGAAGCAAGCAGTACTTC
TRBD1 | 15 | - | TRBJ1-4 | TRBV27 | CASSHKGAGFEKLFF | TGTGCCAGCAGTCACAAGGGGGCGGGATTCGAAAAACTGTTTTTT
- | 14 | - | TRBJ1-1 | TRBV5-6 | CASSLVWVGTEAFF | TGTGCCAGCAGCTTGGTTTGGGTGGGCACTGAAGCTTTCTTT
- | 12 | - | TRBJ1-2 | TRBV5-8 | CASSLTDYGYTF | TGTGCCAGCAGCTTAACAGACTATGGCTACACCTTC
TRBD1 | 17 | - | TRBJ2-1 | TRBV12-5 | CASAPGTGGISYNEQFF | TGTGCTAGTGCCCCCGGGACAGGGGGCATCTCCTACAATGAGCAGTTCTTC
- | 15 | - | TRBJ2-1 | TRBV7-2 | CASSSRDFRYNEQFF | TGTGCCAGCAGCTCGCGGGATTTTAGGTACAATGAGCAGTTCTTC
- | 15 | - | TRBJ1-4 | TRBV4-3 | CASSRTPGVGEKLFF | TGCGCCAGCAGCCGTACTCCCGGGGTAGGGGAAAAACTGTTTTTT
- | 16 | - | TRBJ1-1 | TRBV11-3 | CASSFDSWGAGSEAFF | TGTGCCAGCAGCTTCGACAGTTGGGGGGCCGGCAGTGAAGCTTTCTTT
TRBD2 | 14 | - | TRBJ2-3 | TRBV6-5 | CASSYSGAPDTQYF | TGTGCCAGCAGCTATAGCGGGGCCCCAGATACGCAGTATTTT
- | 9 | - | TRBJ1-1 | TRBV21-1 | CASTPEAFF | TGTGCCAGCACACCAGAAGCTTTCTTT
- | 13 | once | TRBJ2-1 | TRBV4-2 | CASRGVGVNEQFF | TGTGCCAGCAGGGGGGTCGGGGTCAATGAGCAGTTCTTC
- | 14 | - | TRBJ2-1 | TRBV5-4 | CASSLVGPYNEQFF | TGTGCCAGCAGCTTGGTCGGACCCTACAATGAGCAGTTCTTC
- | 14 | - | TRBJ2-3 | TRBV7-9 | CASSPQTGADTQYF | TGTGCCAGCAGCCCTCAGACAGGAGCAGATACGCAGTATTTT
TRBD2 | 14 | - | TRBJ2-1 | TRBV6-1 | CASLSGGAGNEQFF | TGTGCCAGCCTTAGCGGGGGGGCTGGCAATGAGCAGTTCTTC
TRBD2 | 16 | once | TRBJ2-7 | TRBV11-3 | CASSSAGTSGSYEQYF | TGTGCCAGCAGCTCAGCCGGGACTAGCGGGAGCTACGAGCAGTACTTC
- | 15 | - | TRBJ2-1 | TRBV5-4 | CASSLDSFDHNEQFF | TGTGCCAGCAGCCTTGACTCCTTCGATCACAATGAGCAGTTCTTC